This T cell receptor beta chain was captured by sequencing in a study of blood T cells in healthy people across ages. About this clonotype itself: What it recognizes is unknown.

V was trimmed by 5 bases and J by 5 bases, leaving 18 bases between them. In germline, CDR1 is SGHTA, CDR2 FQGNSA. The length of the CDR3 is 15 residues. Then a second PCR, running roughly 7 to 11 cycles, was carried out with a sample-barcoded 5' primer and a J-beta primer mix. TCRdb re-analysed the 5' RACE reads in MiXCR, keeping a single row per CDR3 protein. The sample yields approximately 760,000 distinct CDR3 sequences, around a quarter seen once. Study-level points and caveats: Naive CD4+ cell counts and diversity both ran higher in long-lived than in aged donors.

These data are also associated with another study on T cells of mothers and their children. That source reports: During the second PCR, the M1S primer introduced sample barcodes along with 2-4 random nucleotides.

Sample: blood. The chain joins TRBV7-2 to TRBJ2-5; D may be TRBD2 (6 bases). The receptor comes from a boy between 10 and 17 years old in good health. CDR3 sequence reads: CASSLQERARETQYF. As DNA, the CDR3 is TGTGCCAGCAGCCTGCAGGAGCGGGCAAGGGAGACCCAGTACTTC.